Following are 31 T cell receptor beta chains from one sample sequenced in a study of shared clonotypes between healthy human individuals. Sequenced by immunoSEQ multiplex PCR; TCRdb stores in-frame clones only, minus some. The sample consists of 520,000 or so clones, 79% of them appearing once. Source material: PBMCs. The receptors were sampled from a woman between 40 and 50 years old in good health. Some clones in this sample may be carry-over from other donors' samples.

The chain joins TRBV6-6 to TRBJ2-7, with 7 bases lining up with TRBD1. Germline V lookup: CDR1 MNHNY, CDR2 SVGAGI (reference sequence). V shed 5 bases and J 7 bases; nucleotides not matched to a gene: 5. The length of the CDR3 is 12 residues. In DNA form, the CDR3 reads TGTGCCAGCAGTCTGACAGGGAGTGAGCAGTACTTC. Protein: CASSLTGSEQYF.

The chain links TRBV28 to TRBJ2-7, with unresolved D. V was cut by 2 bases and J by 0 bases, with 5 bases left in between. CDR3 length: 13 amino acids. Germline V CDR1 and CDR2: MDHEN, SYDVKM. The CDR3 spells CASSLASSYEQYF. In nucleotides, the CDR3 is TGTGCCAGCAGTTTAGCATCCTCCTACGAGCAGTACTTC.

The chain employs TRBV18 and TRBJ2-6; TRBD2 agrees at 7 bases. The ends lost 3 bases at V and 0 bases at J; junction bases unmatched: 8. From germline, CDR1 is KGHSH and CDR2 LQKENI. The length of the CDR3 is 18 residues. The CDR3 sequence: CASSPSGGPTSGANVLTF. In nucleotides, the CDR3 is TGTGCCAGCTCACCGTCGGGGGGACCGACCTCTGGGGCCAACGTCCTGACTTTC.

This chain joins TRBV2 and TRBJ2-7; the D gene could be TRBD1 or TRBD2 (6 bases each). Germline V gene lookup returns CDR1 SNHLY and CDR2 FYNNEI. The CDR3 totals 15 residues. Trimming cost V 8 bases and J 3 bases, with 20 bases left between them. CDR3 bases: TGTGCCAGCTCCATGGGTGGAGGGGGGAACTACGAGCAGTACTTC. Its protein product is CASSMGGGGNYEQYF. The full variable domain, with the rest looked up from reference TRBV2 and TRBJ2-7, is EPEVTQTPSHQVTQMGQEVILRCVPISNHLYFYWYRQILGQKVEFLVSFYNNEISEKSEIFDDQFSVERPDGSNFTLKIRSTKLEDSAMYFCASSMGGGGNYEQYFGPGTRLTVT.

This clone was found once. This sample also contains other DNA sequences that code for the same CDR3. The chain uses TRBV11-2 and TRBJ2-3; 12 bases map to TRBD2. The CDR3 spans 15 residues. Germline CDR1 and CDR2: SGHAT and FQNNGV. The ends lost 1 base at V and 4 bases at J; junction bases unmatched: 0. The CDR3 nucleotides read TGTGCCAGCAGCTTAGGACTAGCGGGAGCAGATACGCAGTATTTT. This encodes CASSLGLAGADTQYF.

The rearrangement uses TRBV9 and TRBJ1-2; D uncertain. Trimming removed 4 bases at V and 5 bases at J, with 12 bases between. The CDR3 length is 13 residues. Germline loops: CDR1 SGDLS, CDR2 YYNGEE. This chain's CDR3 is CASSPGADYGYTF. DNA for the CDR3: TGTGCCAGCAGCCCCGGCGCAGATTATGGCTACACCTTC.

Note on this clone: Germline and junction disagree at one end, which may indicate a read error. This rearrangement joins TRBV7-9 to TRBJ2-5; D gene unclear. CDR3 length: 13 residues. The germline V gene has CDR1 SEHNR and CDR2 FQNEAQ (reference sequence). The CDR3 coding sequence is TGTGCCAGCAGCCCCTACCGGGCCCCAGACCTGGACTTC. Its protein product is CASSPYRAPDLDF.

Only one count was recorded for this clone. This chain joins TRBV6-4 and TRBJ2-1; 13 bases map to TRBD2. After removal of 5 bases from V and 6 bases from J, the junction contained 4 bases not matched to a gene. The length of the CDR3 is 15 residues. The germline CDR1 and CDR2 sequences are MRHNA and SNTAGT. The CDR3 spells CASSWTSGSGNEQFF. In DNA form, the CDR3 reads TGTGCCAGCAGTTGGACTAGCGGGAGCGGCAATGAGCAGTTCTTC.

This clone was counted only a few times. V is TRBV9 and J is TRBJ1-5, with no clear D. The CDR3 loop spans 15 amino acids. The germline CDR1 and CDR2 sequences are SGDLS and YYNGEE. V gave up 2 bases and J gave up 4 bases, with 13 bases separating them. The CDR3, as DNA: TGTGCCAGCAGCGTGAGTGGGAGTGGGAATCAGCCCCAGCATTTT. The encoded protein is CASSVSGSGNQPQHF.

This clone was seen more than once but under ten times. V is TRBV28 and J is TRBJ1-2; D gene unclear. The CDR3 extends over 12 amino acids. V dropped 11 bases and J dropped 4 bases, with 14 bases sitting between them. Germline assignment: CDR1 MDHEN and CDR2 SYDVKM. CDR3 nucleotides: TGTGCCGAGGGAAGCTCGGCCTATGGCTACACCTTC. This codes for CAEGSSAYGYTF.

The V gene is TRBV4-3, the J gene TRBJ1-1, with 7 bases that match TRBD1. Unmatched junction bases numbered 4, after V lost 5 bases and J lost 1 base. CDR1 is LGHNA and CDR2 is YSLEER in the germline V gene. The CDR3 totals 14 residues. The CDR3 loop is CASSFDRANTEAFF. For the CDR3, the DNA is TGCGCCAGCAGCTTTGACAGGGCGAACACTGAAGCTTTCTTT.

This clone was detected only once. J is TRBJ1-6 and V is TRBV2; D remains unclear. The CDR3 spans 16 residues. Deletions cut 8 bases from V and 0 bases from J, with 14 bases between. Per germline, CDR1 SNHLY and CDR2 FYNNEI. The CDR3 DNA reads TGTGCCAGCTTACCACAGCGCAGCTCCTATAATTCACCCCTCCACTTT. Its translation: CASLPQRSSYNSPLHF.

In its sample, this clone was seen once. The chain combines TRBV29-1 with TRBJ2-1; TRBD2 agrees at 7 bases. The CDR3 runs 13 residues. Germline assignment: CDR1 SQVTM and CDR2 ANQGSEA. V trimming: 8 bases; J trimming: 0 bases; junction bases outside the gene matches: 4. CDR3 loop: CSWRESSYNEQFF. CDR3 nucleotide sequence: TGCAGCTGGCGGGAGAGCTCCTACAATGAGCAGTTCTTC.

This clone was detected only once. The rearrangement joins TRBV4-3 to TRBJ2-4; 7 nucleotides agree with TRBD2. The CDR3 loop spans 15 amino acids. Germline CDR1 LGHNA, CDR2 YSLEER. V shed 0 bases and J 8 bases; nucleotides not matched to a gene: 7. In DNA, the CDR3 is TGCGCCAGCAGCCAAGATGGGTGGGGAGGGGACATTCAGTACTTC. Protein product: CASSQDGWGGDIQYF.

The chain uses TRBV1 and TRBJ2-5; TRBD1 is taken as the D call from the table, unchecked against the DNA. TRBV1 represents a pseudogene. CDR3 length equals 18 residues. CDR3 DNA sequence: TGCACCAGCAGCCAAGGGGGGCTAGTCCCCCCCACAGCAGAGACCCAGTACTTC. It encodes CTSSQGGLVPPTAETQYF.

The J gene is TRBJ2-3, the V gene TRBV19, with TRBD2 matching 15 bases. Germline-derived CDR1 and CDR2 are LNHDA and SQIVND (reference sequence). There are 21 residues in the CDR3. Trimming at V came to 10 bases and at J to 1 base, leaving 21 bases not matched to a gene. CDR3 sequence reads: CAIEGGEEGLAGGGGTDTQYF. Here the CDR3 DNA reads TGTGCCATAGAAGGGGGGGAGGAGGGACTAGCGGGAGGAGGTGGCACAGATACGCAGTATTTT.

This clone was seen many times. The rearrangement joins TRBV6-4 to TRBJ2-2; 8 bases agree with TRBD1. From germline, CDR1 is MRHNA and CDR2 SNTAGT. This CDR3 contains 14 residues. V shed 9 bases and J 5 bases; nucleotides not matched to a gene: 8. In DNA form, the CDR3 reads TGTGCCAGTTCAGAGACAGGGGAGACCGGGGAGCTGTTTTTT. It codes for CASSETGETGELFF.

This clone was seen only once. This rearrangement joins TRBV6-1 to TRBJ2-1, with TRBD1 as a possible D gene (6 bases). V was trimmed by 6 bases and J by 5 bases, leaving 11 bases between them. The CDR3 runs to 13 residues. Germline assignment: CDR1 MNHNS and CDR2 SASEGT. CDR3 nucleotides: TGTGCCAGCAGAGCCGACAGGAACAATGAGCAGTTCTTC. Translation gives CASRADRNNEQFF.

The V and J genes are TRBV6-6 and TRBJ2-1; D might be TRBD2 (5 bases). The V end lost 4 bases, the J end lost 0 bases, and 7 bases lay between the germline ends. The CDR3 is 14 residues long. The germline CDR1 and CDR2 sequences are MNHNY and SVGAGI (reference sequence). CDR3 residues: CASSLSGSYNEQFF. CDR3 in DNA: TGTGCCAGCAGTTTGAGCGGCTCCTACAATGAGCAGTTCTTC.

The count of this clone is one. The chain has TRBV28 and TRBJ2-1; no clear D. Germline V gives CDR1 MDHEN, CDR2 SYDVKM. The CDR3 spans 14 residues. V was cut by 6 bases and J by 0 bases, with 9 bases left in between. The DNA for the CDR3 is TGTGCCAGCAGGTACTCGAGCTCCTACAATGAGCAGTTCTTC. Amino acid sequence: CASRYSSSYNEQFF.

This rearrangement joins TRBV7-9 to TRBJ2-3, with D maybe TRBD2 (6 bases). Trimming shortened V by 5 bases and J by 9 bases, and 12 bases separated the two germline ends. There are 12 residues in the CDR3. CDR1 and CDR2 (germline): SEHNR, FQNEAQ (reference sequence). CDR3 nucleotides: TGTGCCAGCAGCCGGACTACAACGACGCAGTATTTT. Its protein is CASSRTTTTQYF.

This clone came up a few times. V is TRBV15 and J is TRBJ1-5; D gene ambiguous. The CDR3 spans 14 residues. Trimming left V 0 bases short and J 4 bases short, with 7 bases between. Germline lookup yields CDR1 LNHNV and CDR2 YYDKDF (reference sequence). CDR3 amino acids: CATSREQANQPQHF. As DNA, the CDR3 is TGTGCCACCAGCAGAGAGCAGGCGAATCAGCCCCAGCATTTT.

The chain recombines TRBV30 with TRBJ1-5; no clear D gene. V lost 2 bases, J lost 4 bases, and 9 bases lay in between. Germline loops: CDR1 GTSNPN, CDR2 SVGIG (reference sequence). This CDR3 spans 13 amino acids. The CDR3: CAWSTAGNQPQHF. CDR3 DNA sequence: TGTGCCTGGAGTACGGCTGGAAATCAGCCCCAGCATTTT.

The V call is TRBV5-4, the J call TRBJ2-3, with TRBD2 matching over 7 bases. This CDR3 comprises 14 residues. In germline, CDR1 is SGHNT, CDR2 YYREEE (reference sequence). J gave up 0 bases and V 3 bases, and 1 base lay outside the gene matches. The CDR3 DNA follows: TGTGCCAGCAGCTATAGCGGGAGCACAGATACGCAGTATTTT. It translates to CASSYSGSTDTQYF. Combining the CDR3 with reference TRBV5-4 and TRBJ2-3 gives the whole variable domain ETGVTQSPTHLIKTRGQQVTLRCSSQSGHNTVSWYQQALGQGPQFIFQYYREEENGRGNFPPRFSGLQFPNYSSELNVNALELDDSALYLCASSYSGSTDTQYFGPGTRLTVL.

This rearrangement joins TRBV9 to TRBJ2-7; 9 bases match TRBD2. The CDR3 is 15 amino acids. V was pared by 0 bases and J by 2 bases, with 3 bases of the junction left unmatched. CDR1 is SGDLS, CDR2 YYNGEE, per germline. The CDR3 loop reads CASSVGTSDTYEQYF. CDR3 nucleotides: TGTGCCAGCAGCGTAGGGACTAGCGATACCTACGAGCAGTACTTC.

V and J are TRBV28 and TRBJ1-2; unclear D gene. CDR1 and CDR2 (germline): MDHEN, SYDVKM. This CDR3 has 11 residues. Trimming shortened V by 7 bases and J by 8 bases, and 11 bases separated the two germline ends. The CDR3 sequence is CASMSTGGYTF. The CDR3 DNA reads TGTGCCAGCATGAGCACGGGAGGCTACACCTTC.

The J gene is TRBJ2-1, the V gene TRBV15; 10 bases are a match to TRBD1. The V segment lost 6 bases and the J segment 5 bases; nucleotides outside the gene matches: 10. In germline, CDR1 is LNHNV, CDR2 YYDKDF (reference sequence). This CDR3 region has 16 residues. This CDR3 reads CATSKRPGQGNNEQFF. The CDR3 region has the DNA TGTGCCACCAGTAAGCGACCGGGACAGGGGAACAATGAGCAGTTCTTC.

The V and J genes are TRBV6-4 and TRBJ2-1; D remains ambiguous. Germline lookup yields CDR1 MRHNA and CDR2 SNTAGT. V lost 2 bases, J lost 5 bases, and 4 bases lay in between. The CDR3 runs to 12 residues. DNA of the CDR3: TGTGCCAGCAGTGACAGGGACAATGAGCAGTTCTTC. This codes for CASSDRDNEQFF.

The rearrangement joins TRBV5-4 to TRBJ2-1; 12 bases are a match to TRBD2. CDR1 is SGHNT and CDR2 is YYREEE in the germline V gene (reference sequence). J gave up 8 bases and V 5 bases, and 2 bases lay outside the gene matches. This CDR3 is built from 13 residues. The CDR3 loop is CASRTSGRDEQFF. The CDR3 DNA follows: TGTGCCAGCAGGACTAGCGGGAGAGATGAGCAGTTCTTC.

The chain carries TRBV30 and TRBJ2-5; D remains unclear. V dropped 3 bases and J dropped 6 bases, with 11 bases sitting between them. The CDR3 extends over 12 amino acids. The germline V gene encodes CDR1 GTSNPN and CDR2 SVGIG (reference sequence). The CDR3 nucleotides are TGTGCCTGGAGAGAGAGCTCCCAGACCCAGTACTTC. It codes for CAWRESSQTQYF.

The chain combines TRBV28 with TRBJ2-7; 9 positions agree with TRBD2. V was pared by 7 bases and J by 2 bases, with 12 bases of the junction left unmatched. Germline CDR1 is MDHEN and CDR2 is SYDVKM. The CDR3 runs 16 residues. The CDR3 nucleotides are TGTGCCAGCACCCAAAGGGGTAGCGGGAGTACCTACGAGCAGTACTTC. Protein sequence: CASTQRGSGSTYEQYF.